Reported below is one T cell receptor (beta chain). V dropped 5 bases and J dropped 6 bases, with 10 bases sitting between them. The CDR3 sequence is 12 residues long. Germline-derived CDR1 and CDR2 are MNHEY and SVGAGI. Participant age was about 18 to 89 years, and participants resided in fewer than 30 US areas. For recovered donors of Cohort 3, there were two negative PCRs, clearance, or symptom resolution. Measured with immunoSEQ multiplex PCR; TCRdb has only the in-frame clones, and not every one. The table shows about 350,000 clones, with around 87% occurring only once. The sample originates from a study of blood T cell repertoires in COVID-19. Looking at the study overall: The study drew acute and convalescent COVID-19 samples from the United States, Italy and Spain.

This chain joins TRBV6-5 and TRBJ1-1; no clear D. The sequence derives from a woman aged 25 to 39 who had recovered from COVID-19. The sequencing sample was made of PBMCs or T cells enriched from blood (not recorded which). CDR3 bases: TGTGCCAGCAGTCAGAGGAGCTCTGAAGCTTTCTTT. Amino acids: CASSQRSSEAFF.